This TCR beta chain appears in the sequencing data of a study of blood T cell repertoires in COVID-19. Study-wide context: The United States, Italy and Spain provided the acute and convalescent COVID-19 samples.

Per the study methods: Nucleated cell number was recorded as an estimate derived from reference gene primer amplification. Profiling relied on immunoSEQ multiplex PCR, and the TCRdb table lists in-frame clones only, not all of them. D and trimming come from the DNA, and the V and J calls and clone size come from that table. The table includes about 160,000 clones, over 75% detected once. The CDR3 spans 13 residues. The V end lost 5 bases, the J end lost 4 bases, and 9 bases lay between the germline ends. Germline V CDR1 and CDR2: SGHAT, FQNNGV. V usage is TRBV11-2 and J usage is TRBJ2-1; no clear D. This TCR came from a man aged 60 to 75 with active or convalescent COVID-19. Sequencing used peripheral blood. This CDR3 reads CASSALRYNEQFF. DNA for the CDR3: TGTGCCAGCAGCGCGTTGCGGTACAATGAGCAGTTCTTC. Full variable domain (missing parts from reference TRBV11-2 and TRBJ2-1): EAGVAQSPRYKIIEKRQSVAFWCNPISGHATLYWYQQILGQGPKLLIQFQNNGVVDDSQLPKDRFSAERLKGVDSTLKIQPAKLEDSAVYLCASSALRYNEQFFGPGTRLTVL.